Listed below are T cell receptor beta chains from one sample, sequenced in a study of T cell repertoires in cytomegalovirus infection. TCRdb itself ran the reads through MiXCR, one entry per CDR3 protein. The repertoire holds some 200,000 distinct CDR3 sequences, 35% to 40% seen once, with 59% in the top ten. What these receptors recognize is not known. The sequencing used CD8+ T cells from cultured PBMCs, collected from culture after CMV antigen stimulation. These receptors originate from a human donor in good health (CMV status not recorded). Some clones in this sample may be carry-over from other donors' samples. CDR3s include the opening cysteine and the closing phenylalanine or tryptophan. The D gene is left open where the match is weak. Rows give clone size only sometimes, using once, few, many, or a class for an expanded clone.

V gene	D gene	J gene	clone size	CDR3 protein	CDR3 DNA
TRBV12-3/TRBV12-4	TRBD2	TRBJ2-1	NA	CASSLGTSVNEQFF	TGTGCCAGCAGTTTAGGGACTAGCGTCAATGAGCAGTTCTTC
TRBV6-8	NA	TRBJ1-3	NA	CATRTEVSGNTIYF	TGTGCCACCAGGACGGAGGTGTCTGGAAACACCATATATTTT
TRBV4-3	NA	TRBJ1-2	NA	CASSQGGGNYGYTF	TGCGCCAGCAGCCAAGGAGGAGGAAACTATGGCTACACCTTC
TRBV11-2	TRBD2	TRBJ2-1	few	CASSSWGLAGENEQFF	TGTGCCAGCAGCTCTTGGGGACTAGCGGGAGAGAATGAGCAGTTCTTC
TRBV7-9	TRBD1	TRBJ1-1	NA	CASSYGRGYTEAFF	TGTGCCAGCAGCTACGGCAGGGGGTATACTGAAGCTTTCTTT
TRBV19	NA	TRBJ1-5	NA	CASSTDKQPQHF	TGTGCCAGTAGTACCGACAAGCAGCCCCAGCATTTT
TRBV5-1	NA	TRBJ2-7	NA	CASSLGNPYEQYF	TGCGCCAGCAGCTTGGGGAACCCCTACGAGCAGTACTTC
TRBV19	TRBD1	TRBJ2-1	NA	CASSTGQGPTIEQFF	TGTGCCAGTAGTACCGGACAGGGACCTACAATTGAGCAGTTCTTC
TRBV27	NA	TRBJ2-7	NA	CASSFSATSYEQYF	TGTGCCAGCAGTTTTTCTGCAACCTCCTACGAGCAGTACTTC
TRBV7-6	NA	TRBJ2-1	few	CASSSRDGNEQFF	TGTGCCAGCAGCTCCCGAGATGGGAATGAGCAGTTCTTC
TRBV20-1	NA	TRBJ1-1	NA	CSARGLVEKYTEAFF	TGCAGTGCTAGAGGGCTGGTGGAGAAGTACACTGAAGCTTTCTTT
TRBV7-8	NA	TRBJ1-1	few	CASSLEQGNEAFF	TGTGCCAGCAGCTTAGAGCAGGGGAATGAAGCTTTCTTT
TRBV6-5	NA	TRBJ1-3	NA	CASSLRTDSLGNTIYF	TGTGCCAGCAGTTTGAGGACCGATTCACTGGGGAACACCATATATTTT
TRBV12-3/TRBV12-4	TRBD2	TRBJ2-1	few	CASRPRGENEQFF	TGTGCCAGCAGGCCACGGGGGGAGAATGAGCAGTTCTTC
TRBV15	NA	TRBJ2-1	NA	CATSTLGGLAEQFF	TGTGCCACCAGCACGCTTGGGGGGCTCGCCGAGCAGTTCTTC
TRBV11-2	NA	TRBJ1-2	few	CASSLGSLAYGYTF	TGTGCCAGCAGCTTAGGAAGCTTGGCCTATGGCTACACCTTC
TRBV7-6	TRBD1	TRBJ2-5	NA	CASSWAEQGAGETQYF	TGTGCCAGCAGCTGGGCGGAACAGGGGGCAGGAGAGACCCAGTACTTC
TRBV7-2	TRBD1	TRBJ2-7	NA	CASSRSDRGGHEQYF	TGTGCCAGCAGCCGATCGGACAGGGGGGGCCACGAGCAGTACTTC
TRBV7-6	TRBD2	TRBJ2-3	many	CASSLASGGGDTQYF	TGTGCCAGCAGCTTAGCGAGCGGGGGGGGGGATACGCAGTATTTT
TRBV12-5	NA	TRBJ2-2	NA	CASGAAGVTGELFF	TGTGCTAGTGGAGCCGCCGGGGTCACCGGGGAGCTGTTTTTT
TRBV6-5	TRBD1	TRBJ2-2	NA	CASSYTPGQGATGELFF	TGTGCCAGCAGTTACACTCCGGGACAGGGTGCCACCGGGGAGCTGTTTTTT
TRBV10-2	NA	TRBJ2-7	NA	CASVQANSYEQYF	TGCGCCAGCGTTCAGGCTAACTCCTACGAGCAGTACTTC
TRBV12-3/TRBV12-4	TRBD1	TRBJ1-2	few	CASSSSDRGPHGYTF	TGTGCCAGCAGTTCCTCGGACAGGGGACCCCATGGCTACACCTTC
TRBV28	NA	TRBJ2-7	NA	CASSLRLVAYEQYF	TGTGCCAGCAGTTTACGACTAGTAGCCTATGAGCAGTACTTC
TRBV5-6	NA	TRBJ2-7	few	CASSLRTATSYEQYF	TGTGCCAGCAGCTTGCGGACAGCTACATCCTACGAGCAGTACTTC
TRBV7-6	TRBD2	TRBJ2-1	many	CASSLGPGTSGRRDNEQFF	TGTGCCAGCAGCTTAGGTCCCGGGACTAGCGGGAGAAGGGACAATGAGCAGTTCTTC
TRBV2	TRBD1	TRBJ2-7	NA	CASTPGPGQRYEQYF	TGTGCCAGCACCCCAGGACCGGGACAGCGCTACGAGCAGTACTTC
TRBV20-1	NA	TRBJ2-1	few	CSARGRGQAGVRNEQFF	TGCAGTGCTAGAGGTCGGGGTCAGGCAGGAGTTAGGAATGAGCAGTTCTTC
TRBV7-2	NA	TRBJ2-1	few	CASSHPGLWGSYNEQFF	TGTGCCAGCAGCCACCCGGGTTTATGGGGCTCCTACAATGAGCAGTTCTTC
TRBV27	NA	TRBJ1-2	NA	CASRIPGAQGGYTF	TGTGCCAGCAGGATCCCAGGGGCCCAGGGTGGCTACACCTTC
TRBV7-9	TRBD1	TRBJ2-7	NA	CASSAGTGISEQYF	TGTGCCAGCAGCGCCGGGACAGGGATCTCCGAGCAGTACTTC
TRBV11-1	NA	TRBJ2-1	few	CASSPGTPEQFF	TGTGCCAGCAGCCCCGGGACTCCTGAGCAGTTCTTC
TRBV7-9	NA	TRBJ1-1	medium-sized	CASSSSIEAFF	TGTGCCAGCAGCTCAAGTATTGAAGCTTTCTTT
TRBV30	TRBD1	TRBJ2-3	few	CAWSEINRGPADTQYF	TGTGCCTGGAGCGAGATAAACAGGGGGCCAGCAGATACGCAGTATTTT
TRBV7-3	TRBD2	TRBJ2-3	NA	CASSFLAGTPSTDTQYF	TGTGCCAGCAGCTTTCTAGCGGGCACACCTAGCACAGATACGCAGTATTTT
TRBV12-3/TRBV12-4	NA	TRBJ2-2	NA	CASRLPMNTGELFF	TGTGCCAGCAGGCTCCCCATGAACACCGGGGAGCTGTTTTTT
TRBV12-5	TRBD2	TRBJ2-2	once	CASGLVIRLAGVGTGELFF	TGTGCTAGTGGTTTGGTAATCCGGCTAGCGGGGGTTGGGACCGGGGAGCTGTTTTTT
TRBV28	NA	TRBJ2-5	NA	CASSSGFVETQYF	TGTGCCAGCAGTTCAGGGTTCGTCGAGACCCAGTACTTC
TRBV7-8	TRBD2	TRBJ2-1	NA	CASSLRTSGRPSSYNEQFF	TGTGCCAGCAGCCTAAGGACTAGCGGGAGGCCGAGCTCCTACAATGAGCAGTTCTTC
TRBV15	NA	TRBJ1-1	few	CATSGGRTRDTEAFF	TGTGCCACCAGCGGAGGCCGTACCCGGGACACTGAAGCTTTCTTT
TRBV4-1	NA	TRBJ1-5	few	CASSLSLGSNQPQHF	TGCGCCAGCAGCCTAAGCCTGGGAAGCAATCAGCCCCAGCATTTT
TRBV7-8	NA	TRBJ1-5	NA	CASSPDPDSNQPQHF	TGTGCCAGCAGCCCGGACCCAGATAGCAATCAGCCCCAGCATTTT
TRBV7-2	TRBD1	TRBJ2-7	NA	CARSSHRYRGHEQYF	TGTGCCAGAAGCTCGCACCGGTACAGGGGCCACGAGCAGTACTTC
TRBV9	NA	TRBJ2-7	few	CASSVAGGGSYEQYF	TGTGCCAGCAGCGTAGCCGGTGGGGGGTCCTACGAGCAGTACTTC
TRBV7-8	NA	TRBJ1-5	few	CASSQGSQPQHF	TGTGCCAGCAGCCAGGGGTCTCAGCCCCAGCATTTT